These T cell receptor beta chains were read from a single sample in a study of cytomegalovirus exposure and HLA in healthy donors. Data came from immunoSEQ multiplex PCR; TCRdb stores just in-frame clones and leaves some out. The sample holds about 87,000 clones, around 68% seen once. The sample taken for sequencing was PBMCs. The receptor source for this set is a man under 40 in good health and CMV-seropositive. CDR3s include the opening cysteine and the closing phenylalanine or tryptophan. Some rows mark clone size as missing; the rest say once, few, many or name a class of expanded clone.

j_call,v_call,clone_size,cdr3_aa
TRBJ1-2,TRBV15,few,CATSRDLQGGNGYTF
TRBJ2-7,TRBV27,NA,CASSFESGEQYF
TRBJ2-7,TRBV28,NA,CASSLSPGQGYEQYF
TRBJ1-1,TRBV6-1,NA,CASSGTGPGEAFF
TRBJ1-4,TRBV5-1,NA,CASSLGQGVTNEKLFF
TRBJ1-2,TRBV14,NA,CASSQGQVYGYTF
NA,TRBV2,NA,CASRAGSGPYEQYF
TRBJ1-2,TRBV25-1,NA,CASSESGDLLSYGYTF
TRBJ2-3,TRBV6-5,few,CAAQRGSPSDTQYF
TRBJ2-7,TRBV7-2,medium-sized,CASSSGILTYEQYF
TRBJ2-1,TRBV4-1,NA,CASSQYGHPIDNEQFF
TRBJ2-2,TRBV7-9,few,CASSPSSTGELFF
TRBJ2-7,TRBV25-1,NA,CASSPYSGGPPVYEQYF
TRBJ2-5,TRBV4-3,NA,CASSQDSAIAVRTQYF
TRBJ1-2,TRBV6-5,NA,CASTRRPERGYTF
TRBJ1-1,TRBV5-1,NA,CASSWGQGNTEAFF
TRBJ2-7,TRBV9,NA,CASSTSGLAGYEQYF
TRBJ2-1,TRBV6-5,NA,CASSKRLASGNEQFF
TRBJ1-1,TRBV25-1,NA,CASSGQFRREAFF